This T cell receptor beta chain was obtained from a study of blood T cell repertoires in COVID-19. Study-wide context: T cells, B-cell-depleted T cells, or PBMCs provided the cDNA or gDNA that served as material.

Per the original data handling: By means of reference gene primer amplification, nucleated cell counts were estimated. The table came from immunoSEQ multiplex PCR; TCRdb's copy has only in-frame clones and leaves some out. V, J and clone size reflect that table, while D and trimming were determined from the DNA. The repertoire holds 310,000 or so clones, with around 90% as singletons. Individuals drawn from approximately 26 US areas were about 18 to 89 years old. Cohort assignment relied on participant-reported clinical history. From germline, CDR1 is MNHEY and CDR2 SVGAGI. This CDR3 is 15 amino acids long. Trimming took 6 bases from V and 3 from J, leaving 15 bases between them.

The TCR was taken from a woman between 18 and 30 years old with acute COVID-19. The V call is TRBV6-5, the J call TRBJ1-5, with TRBD1 as a possible D gene (6 bases). Sequencing was carried out using PBMCs or T cells enriched from blood (not recorded which). Written as DNA, the CDR3 is TGTGCCAGCAGATCACGACAGGCGAACAATCAGCCCCAGCATTTT. This encodes CASRSRQANNQPQHF.